Listed below are T cell receptor beta chains from one sample, sequenced in a study of glioma-infiltrating T cells after dendritic cell vaccination. Assay used: immunoSEQ multiplex PCR; TCRdb lists only in-frame clones, some missing. The table lists roughly 100,000 clones, 81% of them singletons. Specimen: blood, collected before dendritic cell vaccination. Receptors were obtained from a human donor with glioblastoma. Each CDR3 is given with its conserved first and last residue. D genes are given only for firm matches. Clone size is given for some rows only: seen once, a few or many times, or a class if the clone is expanded.

V gene,J gene,clone size,D gene,CDR3 protein,CDR3 DNA
TRBV6-1,TRBJ1-2,once,NA,CASSPTTGVYGYTF,TGTGCCAGCAGTCCCACGACAGGTGTCTATGGCTACACCTTC
TRBV5-4,TRBJ2-7,NA,NA,CATQAKQGTSYEQYF,TGTGCCACACAAGCAAAACAGGGTACCTCCTACGAGCAGTACTTC
TRBV29-1,TRBJ1-2,NA,NA,CSVEGRYGYTF,TGCAGCGTTGAAGGTCGCTATGGCTACACCTTC
TRBV6-5,TRBJ1-4,NA,NA,CASSPHRERGEKLFF,TGTGCCAGCAGTCCACACAGGGAGAGAGGGGAAAAACTGTTTTTT
TRBV20-1,TRBJ2-7,NA,TRBD2,CSVGGVGEQYF,TGCAGTGTCGGGGGGGTGGGCGAGCAGTACTTC
TRBV28,TRBJ1-2,few,NA,CASSIPPSYYGYTF,TGTGCCAGCAGTATCCCCCCCAGTTACTATGGCTACACCTTC
TRBV15,TRBJ2-1,NA,TRBD2,CATSRRLAGVNEQFF,TGTGCCACCAGCAGAAGACTAGCGGGGGTCAATGAGCAGTTCTTC
TRBV21-1,TRBJ1-4,NA,NA,CASSGGTGGAYCNEKLFF,TGTGCCAGCAGCGGGGGGACAGGGGGCGCTTATTGTAATGAAAAACTGTTTTTT
TRBV4-2,TRBJ2-7,NA,NA,CASSQKDPTYEQYF,TGTGCCAGCAGCCAAAAAGATCCTACCTACGAGCAGTACTTC
TRBV6-5,TRBJ2-1,NA,NA,CASSLSTGNEQFF,TGTGCCAGCAGTCTCTCAACAGGGAATGAGCAGTTCTTC
TRBV14,TRBJ2-2,NA,NA,CASSQVDYTGELFF,TGTGCCAGCAGCCAAGTCGACTACACCGGGGAGCTGTTTTTT
TRBV6-1,TRBJ2-3,NA,NA,CASSEAQGWTDTQYF,TGTGCCAGCAGTGAAGCCCAGGGGTGGACAGATACGCAGTATTTT
TRBV5-1,TRBJ2-5,NA,TRBD1,CASSPWDSPQETQYF,TGCGCCAGCAGCCCCTGGGACAGTCCCCAAGAGACCCAGTACTTC
TRBV5-1,TRBJ2-5,once,NA,CASSLAGSNSETQYF,TGCGCCAGCAGCTTGGCGGGGTCCAATAGTGAGACCCAGTACTTC
TRBV10-2,TRBJ1-4,NA,NA,CASSESEGAKGEKLFF,TGCGCCAGCAGTGAGTCAGAAGGGGCCAAGGGTGAAAAACTGTTTTTT
TRBV2,TRBJ2-4,NA,NA,CASSEGGGSYIQYF,TGTGCCAGCAGTGAAGGTGGGGGGTCGTACATTCAGTACTTC
TRBV7-2,TRBJ1-6,NA,NA,CASSLRVPYNSPLHF,TGTGCCAGCAGCTTGAGGGTGCCCTATAATTCACCCCTCCACTTT
TRBV7-8,TRBJ2-5,NA,NA,CASSSSRDWVQETQYF,TGTGCCAGCAGCTCCTCCAGGGATTGGGTCCAAGAGACCCAGTACTTC
TRBV6-5,TRBJ1-6,once,NA,CASRQNRDSPLHF,TGTGCCAGCAGGCAAAACAGGGACTCACCCCTCCACTTT
TRBV7-9,TRBJ2-2,NA,NA,CASSLAKTGEAGELFF,TGTGCCAGCAGCCTAGCGAAAACAGGGGAGGCCGGGGAGCTGTTTTTT
TRBV11-2,TRBJ1-3,NA,TRBD1,CASSLETGAGNTIYF,TGTGCCAGCAGCTTAGAGACAGGGGCTGGAAACACCATATATTTT
TRBV27,TRBJ2-7,few,NA,CASSSPDEQYF,TGTGCCAGCAGCTCCCCGGACGAGCAGTACTTC
TRBV19,TRBJ2-7,NA,NA,CASSIGRGDIYEQYF,TGTGCCAGTAGTATAGGGAGGGGCGATATCTACGAGCAGTACTTC
TRBV14,TRBJ1-1,NA,NA,CASSQEMPGFRGGSAEAFF,TGTGCCAGCAGCCAAGAAATGCCAGGGTTTAGGGGCGGGAGCGCTGAAGCTTTCTTT
TRBV7-9,TRBJ2-5,NA,TRBD2,CASSQLDSGTRQYF,TGTGCCAGCAGCCAACTGGATTCCGGGACTAGACAGTACTTC
TRBV5-4,TRBJ2-7,NA,TRBD1,CASSSALDRESYEQYF,TGTGCCAGCAGCTCAGCACTGGACAGGGAATCCTACGAGCAGTACTTC
TRBV2,TRBJ2-7,NA,NA,CASLLDSNSYEQYF,TGTGCCAGCCTGTTAGACAGTAACTCCTACGAGCAGTACTTC
TRBV6-5,TRBJ1-2,NA,NA,CATREHYGYTF,TGTGCCACCCGAGAGCACTATGGCTACACCTTC